This T cell receptor (beta chain) was sequenced in a study of T-cell memory formation after mild COVID-19. At the level of the study: Largely, the TCR clusters proved donor specific. Findings and limits, study-wide: What remained unconfirmed was the SARS-CoV-2 specificity of second-wave clones peaking on day 37. Clones shrinking from day 15 to 85 showed even CD4/CD8 mixes; later expanders tilted CD4+.

This clonotype was recorded many times. Antigen: not known. Employing constant-segment primers, 5'RACE generated TCR alpha and TCR beta cDNA libraries bearing sample barcodes and UMIs. TCRdb redid the calling of the 5' RACE reads with MiXCR, one entry per CDR3 protein. The table lists 450,000 to 650,000 distinct CDR3 sequences, just over 20% of them singletons. This receptor was identified in an adult woman who had mild COVID-19 (a few samples of this study predate the infection). Cell type and time point are not known. Sequenced input: PBMCs or a T cell subset sorted from them (not recorded which).

CDR3 region: CSARDLERTNTYNEQFF. The CDR3, as DNA: TGCAGTGCTAGAGATCTCGAGAGGACTAATACGTACAATGAGCAGTTCTTC. The chain uses TRBV20-1 and TRBJ2-1; TRBD2 might be the D (6 bases). This CDR3 region has 17 residues. V was trimmed by 0 bases and J by 4 bases, leaving 19 bases between them. Germline assignment: CDR1 DFQATT and CDR2 SNEGSKA (reference sequence).